Shown below are 32 T cell receptor beta chains from a single sample sequenced in a study of graft-versus-host responses after intestinal transplantation. From the graft tissue, intraepithelial and lamina propria lymphocytes were released through processing. TCRdb's copy holds only in-frame clones and misses some; the assay was immunoSEQ multiplex PCR. This sample has about 29,000 clones; approximately 80% occur once, and the top ten carry approximately 3%. The specimen was ileum tissue, collected 98 days after intestinal transplantation. The receptors originated from a human patient who received an intestinal transplant, so some T cells may come from the graft donor.

J is TRBJ2-1 and V is TRBV6-5; D is possibly TRBD2 (7 bases). The CDR3 totals 14 residues. Germline lookup yields CDR1 MNHEY and CDR2 SVGAGI. Trimming removed 8 bases at V and 9 bases at J, with 20 bases between. This CDR3 is CASAEGWGGGEQFF. DNA for the CDR3: TGTGCCAGCGCAGAGGGCTGGGGGGGCGGTGAGCAGTTCTTC.

The chain couples TRBV6-5 to TRBJ1-3; D uncertain. CDR1 is MNHEY, CDR2 SVGAGI, per germline. The CDR3 runs 14 residues. V dropped 2 bases and J dropped 0 bases, with 5 bases sitting between them. CDR3 bases: TGTGCCAGCAGTTACGGGATCTCTGGAAACACCATATATTTT. This encodes CASSYGISGNTIYF.

A single count supports this clone. The chain is built from TRBV9 and TRBJ2-1, with unresolved D. The V and J ends lost 5 bases and 1 base respectively, with 13 bases between them. Germline CDR1 reads SGDLS; CDR2 reads YYNGEE. This CDR3 comprises 15 residues. Written as DNA, the CDR3 is TGTGCCAGCAGTCTAGACGGTATTTCCTACAATGAGCAGTTCTTC. It yields the protein CASSLDGISYNEQFF.

The genes are TRBV5-4 and TRBJ2-1; 7 bases are shared with TRBD2. V gave up 5 bases and J gave up 6 bases; unmatched junction bases: 5. The length of the CDR3 is 13 residues. The germline gives CDR1 SGHNT, CDR2 YYREEE (reference sequence). The CDR3 sequence: CASSLSGANEQFF. CDR3 DNA sequence: TGTGCCAGCAGTCTAAGCGGGGCCAATGAGCAGTTCTTC.

This clone was observed once. The gene calls are TRBV9 and TRBJ2-3; D perhaps matches TRBD2 (5 bases). The germline V gene has CDR1 SGDLS and CDR2 YYNGEE. Trimming took off 0 bases at V and 4 bases at J, with 9 bases between the two ends. This CDR3 has 14 residues. CDR3 coding DNA: TGTGCCAGCAGCGTAGTGCCGGGATCAGATACGCAGTATTTT. Translating gives CASSVVPGSDTQYF.

The chain has TRBV11-3 and TRBJ2-1; 10 bases agree with TRBD2. CDR3 size: 14 residues. Losses at the gene ends were 6 bases for V and 4 bases for J; bases not matched to a gene: 3. Germline lookup yields CDR1 SGHNT and CDR2 YENEEA. The CDR3 here is CASRTSGVYNEQFF. CDR3 DNA: TGTGCCAGCAGAACTAGCGGGGTTTACAATGAGCAGTTCTTC.

V and J are TRBV27 and TRBJ1-5; maybe TRBD1 (5 bases). Trimming cost V 0 bases and J 0 bases, with 12 bases left between them. The germline CDR1 and CDR2 sequences are MNHEY and SMNVEV (reference sequence). The CDR3 extends over 17 amino acids. CDR3 sequence reads: CASSLSGQSYSNQPQHF. In DNA form, the CDR3 reads TGTGCCAGCAGTTTATCGGGGCAGTCATATAGCAATCAGCCCCAGCATTTT.

The gene calls are TRBV5-1 and TRBJ2-3; D unresolved. Germline V lookup: CDR1 SGHRS, CDR2 YFSETQ. CDR3 length: 13 amino acids. Trimming left V 1 base short and J 6 bases short, with 9 bases between. CDR3 protein: CASSLTSLDTQYF. CDR3 nucleotides: TGCGCCAGCAGCTTGACCTCCTTGGATACGCAGTATTTT. The full variable domain, its missing parts supplied by reference TRBV5-1 and TRBJ2-3, is KAGVTQTPRYLIKTRGQQVTLSCSPISGHRSVSWYQQTPGQGLQFLFEYFSETQRNKGNFPGRFSGRQFSNSRSEMNVSTLELGDSALYLCASSLTSLDTQYFGPGTRLTVL.

The gene calls are TRBV7-9 and TRBJ2-1; D gene ambiguous. The CDR3 extends over 15 amino acids. Between the trimmed V and J ends, which lost 5 bases and 2 bases, there was a span of 13 bases. Germline assignment: CDR1 SEHNR and CDR2 FQNEAQ (reference sequence). CDR3: CASSQGAPAYNEQFF. In DNA form, the CDR3 reads TGTGCCAGCAGCCAAGGAGCACCCGCCTACAATGAGCAGTTCTTC.

CDR3 protein: CASSEGLRHTDTQYF. The CDR3, as DNA: TGTGCCAGCAGTGAGGGGCTGAGACACACAGATACGCAGTATTTT. V gene TRBV6-1 combines with J gene TRBJ2-3; D may be TRBD1 (5 bases). V was trimmed by 3 bases and J by 2 bases, leaving 12 bases between them. Germline CDR1 is MNHNS and CDR2 is SASEGT. There are 15 residues in the CDR3.

This chain joins TRBV11-2 and TRBJ2-1, with 11 positions matching TRBD2. The J segment lost 7 bases and the V segment lost 5 bases, leaving 7 bases of the junction unmatched. The CDR3 is made up of 15 amino acids. Germline CDR1 SGHAT, CDR2 FQNNGV. CDR3 amino acids: CASSVSGGAWNEQFF. The CDR3, as DNA: TGTGCCAGCAGCGTTAGCGGGGGGGCATGGAATGAGCAGTTCTTC.

V usage is TRBV7-8 and J usage is TRBJ2-1, with TRBD1 matching over 9 bases. This CDR3 is built from 19 residues. Germline values: CDR1 SGHVS, CDR2 FQNEAQ. V lost 0 bases and J lost 0; bases outside the gene matches: 9. CDR3 protein: CASSLALQGASSSYNEQFF. The DNA of the CDR3 is TGTGCCAGCAGCTTAGCGCTACAGGGGGCCTCGAGCTCCTACAATGAGCAGTTCTTC.

J is TRBJ2-2 and V is TRBV7-8, with D possibly TRBD2 on 5 matching bases. CDR1 and CDR2 (germline): SGHVS, FQNEAQ. The ends were cut back, 1 base at V and 5 bases at J, with 14 bases in the middle. The CDR3 covers 16 residues. DNA for the CDR3: TGTGCCAGCAGCTTAGGGGGTCCGGGGTGGACCGGGGAGCTGTTTTTT. Its protein is CASSLGGPGWTGELFF.

CDR3 sequence reads: CASSPYREKGEKLFF. CDR3 nucleotide sequence: TGTGCCAGCTCACCGTACAGGGAAAAAGGTGAAAAACTGTTTTTT. The chain recombines TRBV18 with TRBJ1-4; D is possibly TRBD1 (6 bases). From germline, CDR1 is KGHSH and CDR2 LQKENI. The V and J ends lost 3 bases and 7 bases respectively, with 15 bases between them. CDR3 length equals 15 residues. The entire variable domain, with the rest obtained from reference TRBV18 and TRBJ1-4, is as follows: NAGVMQNPRHLVRRRGQEARLRCSPMKGHSHVYWYRQLPEEGLKFMVYLQKENIIDESGMPKERFSAEFPKEGPSILRIQQVVRGDSAAYFCASSPYREKGEKLFFGSGTQLSVL.

The genes are TRBV20-1 and TRBJ2-5, with 7 nucleotides matching TRBD2. V was pared by 3 bases and J by 5 bases, with 0 bases of the junction left unmatched. Per the germline V gene, CDR1 is DFQATT and CDR2 is SNEGSKA (reference sequence). The CDR3 has 11 residues. CDR3 DNA: TGCAGTGCTAGCGGGGGGGAGACCCAGTACTTC. This sequence encodes CSASGGETQYF.

This chain uses TRBV10-3 with TRBJ1-4, with D unclear. The germline V gene encodes CDR1 ENHRY and CDR2 SYGVKD. Trimming shortened V by 4 bases and J by 5 bases, and 8 bases separated the two germline ends. There are 13 residues in the CDR3. Here the CDR3 DNA reads TGTGCCATCAGTGTTGGACCCAATGAAAAACTGTTTTTT. It translates to CAISVGPNEKLFF.

Concerning this clone itself: With a much larger clone just one base away, this may be a read error. The chain combines TRBV30 with TRBJ2-7; the match to TRBD2 covers 10 bases. The CDR3 consists of 13 residues. The V gene end was trimmed by 4 bases and the J gene end by 5 bases; junction bases not matched to a gene: 5. From germline, CDR1 is GTSNPN and CDR2 SVGIG (reference sequence). CDR3 loop: CAWTSGGAHEQYF. CDR3 nucleotide sequence: TGTGCCTGGACAAGCGGGGGGGCCCACGAGCAGTACTTC. The whole variable domain, remainder taken from reference TRBV30 and TRBJ2-7, is SQTIHQWPATLVQPVGSPLSLECTVEGTSNPNLYWYRQAAGRGLQLLFYSVGIGQISSEVPQNLSASRPQDRQFILSSKKLLLSDSGFYLCAWTSGGAHEQYFGPGTRLTVT.

The chain carries TRBV5-1 and TRBJ1-1; D not certain. The V end was cut by 8 bases, the J end by 0 bases, with 11 bases between. Germline CDR1 is SGHRS and CDR2 is YFSETQ. The CDR3 is 13 amino acids. The CDR3 is CASSRLMNTEAFF. The CDR3 nucleotides are TGCGCCAGTTCCAGGCTAATGAACACTGAAGCTTTCTTT.

The rearrangement joins TRBV5-1 to TRBJ2-2; 7 bases match TRBD2. This CDR3 region has 14 residues. V lost 4 bases and J lost 2; bases outside the gene matches: 2. CDR1 and CDR2 (germline): SGHRS, YFSETQ. Here the CDR3 DNA reads TGCGCCAGCAGCCGGGGGGAAAACACCGGGGAGCTGTTTTTT. This translates into CASSRGENTGELFF.

This clone was found a few times. The gene calls are TRBV5-4 and TRBJ1-1; D gene uncertain. V was clipped by 3 bases and J by 1 base, with 16 bases between them. The germline CDR1 and CDR2 sequences are SGHNT and YYREEE (reference sequence). This CDR3 has 16 residues. The CDR3 loop is CASSSAASTGNTEAFF. The CDR3 nucleotides are TGTGCCAGCAGCTCGGCCGCCTCCACCGGGAACACTGAAGCTTTCTTT.

The chain links TRBV9 to TRBJ1-2; tentative D call: TRBD1 (6 bases). The V gene lost 0 bases and the J gene lost 8 bases, with 17 bases spanning the gap. Germline V lookup: CDR1 SGDLS, CDR2 YYNGEE. The CDR3 runs 15 residues. This chain's CDR3 is CASSVDGGTGWGYTF. CDR3 sequence (DNA): TGTGCCAGCAGCGTAGATGGGGGTACAGGGTGGGGCTACACCTTC.

The gene calls are TRBV9 and TRBJ2-2; TRBD1 is a possible D gene (6 bases). Trimming removed 4 bases from V and 6 bases from J, with 25 bases in between. The CDR3 has 18 amino acids. The germline gives CDR1 SGDLS, CDR2 YYNGEE. CDR3 in DNA: TGTGCCAGCAGCCTTCGTTCCATGCCGACAGGTCTCGCCGGGGAGCTGTTTTTT. It is translated as CASSLRSMPTGLAGELFF.

This clone was seen a handful of times. The chain is built from TRBV7-9 and TRBJ1-1; D remains ambiguous. The CDR3 has 15 amino acids. The ends were cut back, 7 bases at V and 0 bases at J, with 15 bases in the middle. Germline CDR1 is SEHNR and CDR2 is FQNEAQ (reference sequence). The CDR3 DNA reads as TGTGCCAGCAACCCCGGTGAAGAGATGAACACTGAAGCTTTCTTT. Its translation: CASNPGEEMNTEAFF.

This clone was counted between two and nine times. The chain recombines TRBV27 with TRBJ1-2, with 7 positions matching TRBD1. This CDR3 is built from 14 residues. Germline V gives CDR1 MNHEY, CDR2 SMNVEV (reference sequence). V dropped 6 bases and J dropped 1; count of bases not matched to a gene: 5. The CDR3 DNA sequence: TGTGCCAGCAGGCGGACAGGCTATAACTATGGCTACACCTTC. Amino acids: CASRRTGYNYGYTF.

The chain recombines TRBV27 with TRBJ1-1, with 7 bases that match TRBD1. The germline V gene has CDR1 MNHEY and CDR2 SMNVEV (reference sequence). The V gene end was trimmed by 6 bases and the J gene end by 0 bases; junction bases not matched to a gene: 7. The CDR3 has 15 residues. CDR3 bases: TGTGCCAGCAGCTACCAACAGGGGATGAACACTGAAGCTTTCTTT. The encoded protein is CASSYQQGMNTEAFF.

J is TRBJ2-3 and V is TRBV2; no definite D call. This CDR3 has 14 residues. Germline V lookup: CDR1 SNHLY, CDR2 FYNNEI. V was trimmed by 7 bases and J by 1 base, leaving 12 bases between them. The CDR3 protein is CASTLGLGTDTQYF. The CDR3 region has the DNA TGTGCCAGCACTCTAGGTTTGGGCACAGATACGCAGTATTTT.

This chain links TRBV29-1 with TRBJ1-2, with TRBD1 matching 9 bases. CDR3 size: 15 residues. Looked up from germline, CDR1 is SQVTM and CDR2 is ANQGSEA. Unmatched junction bases numbered 4, after V lost 1 base and J lost 1 base. CDR3 DNA sequence: TGCAGCGTTGAAGGGGGACAGGGCCATAACTATGGCTACACCTTC. Translation: CSVEGGQGHNYGYTF.

In this sample, this clone turned up a few times. The chain couples TRBV5-5 to TRBJ2-1; a possible D gene is TRBD2 (5 bases). The CDR3 has 16 amino acids. Trimming left V 1 base short and J 0 bases short, with 11 bases between. Germline-derived CDR1 and CDR2 are SGHKS and YYEKEE (reference sequence). In DNA form, the CDR3 reads TGTGCCAGCAGCTTGTATAGCGCCAGCTCCTACAATGAGCAGTTCTTC. It translates to CASSLYSASSYNEQFF.

This chain uses TRBV13 with TRBJ2-1; 12 bases match TRBD2. CDR3 size: 15 residues. V gave up 2 bases and J gave up 8 bases; unmatched junction bases: 4. In germline, CDR1 is PRHDT, CDR2 FYEKMQ (reference sequence). In DNA, the CDR3 is TGTGCCAGCAGCTTACTAGCGGGGGGGCCGGATGAGCAGTTCTTC. Its protein is CASSLLAGGPDEQFF. The variable domain in full, completed from reference TRBV13 and TRBJ2-1, reads AAGVIQSPRHLIKEKRETATLKCYPIPRHDTVYWYQQGPGQDPQFLISFYEKMQSDKGSIPDRFSAQQFSDYHSELNMSSLELGDSALYFCASSLLAGGPDEQFFGPGTRLTVL.

The chain recombines TRBV30 with TRBJ1-5; unclear D gene. V was clipped by 0 bases and J by 4 bases, with 10 bases between them. The CDR3 length is 14 residues. The V gene's germline CDR1 is GTSNPN and CDR2 SVGIG (reference sequence). This chain's CDR3 is CAWSVPRLNQPQHF. Written as DNA, the CDR3 is TGTGCCTGGAGTGTACCACGCTTAAATCAGCCCCAGCATTTT.

This clone was seen only once. This chain uses TRBV6-5 with TRBJ1-2; 9 bases are shared with TRBD1. In germline, CDR1 is MNHEY, CDR2 SVGAGI. The ends lost 4 bases at V and 1 base at J; junction bases unmatched: 4. The CDR3 is 15 residues long. The DNA of the CDR3 is TGTGCCAGCAGTTCCCGACAGGGGGGTAACTATGGCTACACCTTC. This translates into CASSSRQGGNYGYTF.

This clone was seen a single time. This chain links TRBV5-4 with TRBJ1-5, with D perhaps matching TRBD1 (5 bases). The CDR3 contains 14 residues. The germline V gene has CDR1 SGHNT and CDR2 YYREEE (reference sequence). Trimming shortened V by 4 bases and J by 2 bases, and 10 bases separated the two germline ends. CDR3: CASSTWGGNQPQHF. DNA of the CDR3: TGTGCCAGCAGCACGTGGGGGGGCAATCAGCCCCAGCATTTT.